This TCR beta chain was captured in a study of technical replicates of blood from several donors. Repertoires were generated with immunoSEQ multiplex PCR, while TCRdb's copy carries only in-frame clones and drops some. The table has nearly 80,000 clones, 90% to 95% seen once. Looked up from germline, CDR1 is MDHEN and CDR2 is SYDVKM. This CDR3 spans 12 amino acids. The junction had 6 bases not matched to a gene; V was cut back by 2 bases and J by 15 bases. The specimen sequenced was T cells isolated from PBMCs. V gene TRBV28 combines with J gene TRBJ2-1; 8 positions match TRBD2. The sequence was collected from a human donor in good health. CDR3 region: CASSLARGAWFF. In DNA form, the CDR3 reads TGTGCCAGCAGTTTAGCGCGGGGGGCCTGGTTCTTC. Full variable domain (missing parts from reference TRBV28 and TRBJ2-1): DVKVTQSSRYLVKRTGEKVFLECVQDMDHENMFWYRQDPGLGLRLIYFSYDVKMKEKGDIPEGYSVSREKKERFSLILESASTNQTSMYLCASSLARGAWFFGPGTRLTVL.